The 7 T cell receptor beta chains presented below share a single source sample, sequenced in a study of T-cell reconstitution after alpha-beta-depleted transplantation in children. The TCRbeta library incorporated unique molecular identifiers. Via MiXCR, TCRdb re-called the PCR reads, giving one row per CDR3 protein. The repertoire holds roughly 82,000 distinct CDR3 sequences, less than 15% seen once, with about 25% in the top ten. This sample comprised PBMCs, mostly from graft donor cells, obtained 180 days after TCRalphabeta/CD19-depleted stem cell transplant. Receptors originate from a male patient between 2 and 10 years old who had a stem cell transplant for acute lymphoblastic leukemia, so the T cells may come from the graft donor.

This clonotype was seen a handful of times. The chain has TRBV9 and TRBJ2-4; D possibly uses TRBD1 or TRBD2 (6 bases each). The CDR3 consists of 14 residues. Germline values: CDR1 SGDLS, CDR2 YYNGEE. Trimming cost V 4 bases and J 9 bases, with 17 bases left between them. CDR3 DNA: TGTGCCAGCAGCCTTAGGATGGAGGGGGGCATTCAGTACTTC. It yields the protein CASSLRMEGGIQYF.

Only a few counts were recorded for this clonotype. The gene calls are TRBV5-1 and TRBJ2-5, with 7 bases matching TRBD1. Per the germline V gene, CDR1 is SGHRS and CDR2 is YFSETQ. J lost 5 bases, V lost 3 bases, and 10 bases had no gene match. The CDR3 has 15 residues. DNA of the CDR3: TGCGCCAGCAGCTCGTTGACCACAGGGGCTGAGACCCAGTACTTC. Residues: CASSSLTTGAETQYF.

The rearrangement joins TRBV28 to TRBJ2-1; D is possibly TRBD1 (7 bases). This CDR3 spans 14 amino acids. Between the trimmed V and J ends, which lost 4 bases and 4 bases, there was a span of 11 bases. The germline V gene encodes CDR1 MDHEN and CDR2 SYDVKM. CDR3 nucleotide sequence: TGTGCCAGCAGTTCAGGGGGGAGATACAATGAGCAGTTCTTC. It specifies CASSSGGRYNEQFF.

The CDR3 sequence: CASSLARVFTDTQYF. The CDR3 DNA follows: TGTGCCAGCAGCTTAGCGCGGGTCTTCACAGATACGCAGTATTTT. The rearrangement links TRBV7-9 to TRBJ2-3, with D possibly being TRBD2 (5 bases). The CDR3 loop spans 15 amino acids. The V gene lost 0 bases and the J gene lost 2 bases, with 9 bases spanning the gap. In germline, CDR1 is SEHNR, CDR2 FQNEAQ (reference sequence).

This clonotype appeared a few times. The J gene is TRBJ1-5, the V gene TRBV20-1; possible D gene TRBD1, 6 bases. The germline CDR1 and CDR2 sequences are DFQATT and SNEGSKA (reference sequence). The CDR3 sequence is 16 residues long. Between the trimmed V and J ends, which lost 2 bases and 5 bases, there was a span of 19 bases. Here the CDR3 DNA reads TGCAGTGCTAGAAGGGGGGGACCCCCGTGGGATCAGCCCCAGCATTTT. This translates into CSARRGGPPWDQPQHF.

This clonotype was found many times. V and J are TRBV10-3 and TRBJ2-5, with a weak D call TRBD2 (5 bases). Germline loops: CDR1 ENHRY, CDR2 SYGVKD. The CDR3 covers 13 residues. Trimming pared 8 bases from V and 5 bases from J, leaving 15 bases between. The CDR3 region is CAIQALVSETQYF. CDR3 in DNA: TGTGCCATCCAGGCACTAGTCAGCGAGACCCAGTACTTC.

CDR3 coding DNA: TGTGCCAGCAGCTTAATTCGTGGGGGGGAGCTGTTTTTT. Its protein is CASSLIRGGELFF. The chain uses TRBV7-8 and TRBJ2-2; no definite D call. The CDR3 runs to 13 residues. Trimming shortened V by 2 bases and J by 8 bases, and 9 bases separated the two germline ends. Germline V CDR1 and CDR2: SGHVS, FQNEAQ. The full variable domain, with the rest looked up from reference TRBV7-8 and TRBJ2-2, is GAGVSQSPRYKVAKRGQDVALRCDPISGHVSLFWYQQALGQGPEFLTYFQNEAQLDKSGLPSDRFFAERPEGSVSTLKIQRTQQEDSAVYLCASSLIRGGELFFGEGSRLTVL.